Listed here are 4 T cell receptor beta chains from one sample, sequenced in a study of beta chain features in type 1 diabetes. The sequenced template was cDNA made from the entire isolated RNA. TCRdb's table, derived via immunoSEQ multiplex PCR, lists solely in-frame clones and lacks some. The table shows approximately 360,000 clones, with over 10% occurring only once. No cognate antigen is known for these TCRs. Study conclusions and caveats: Type 1 diabetes patients showed a moderate but significant shortening of TCRB CDR3s in all four CD4+ subsets.

The specimen sequenced was naive CD4+ T cells from blood. The receptors were sampled from a woman under 30 with type 1 diabetes.

This clone was observed a handful of times. V is TRBV5-1 and J is TRBJ2-1; TRBD1 matches at 8 bases. The V gene end was trimmed by 0 bases and the J gene end by 4 bases; junction bases not matched to a gene: 3. In germline, CDR1 is SGHRS, CDR2 YFSETQ. The CDR3 is 15 amino acids. CDR3 protein: CASSLAGQVYNEQFF. The CDR3 nucleotides read TGCGCCAGCAGCTTGGCGGGACAGGTTTACAATGAGCAGTTCTTC.

This clone was seen a few times. The chain is built from TRBV4-3 and TRBJ2-1, with unresolved D. The length of the CDR3 is 13 residues. CDR1 and CDR2 (germline): LGHNA, YSLEER. The V and J ends lost 4 bases and 4 bases respectively, with 8 bases between them. CDR3 in amino acids: CASSPGAYNEQFF. The CDR3 bases are TGCGCCAGCAGCCCTGGAGCATACAATGAGCAGTTCTTC.

This clone was picked up a small number of times. V is TRBV7-3 and J is TRBJ2-7; D is possibly TRBD2 (6 bases). The ends were cut back, 2 bases at V and 5 bases at J, with 22 bases in the middle. CDR1 SGHTA and CDR2 FQGTGA come from the germline V gene. The CDR3 spans 17 residues. The CDR3 region has the DNA TGTGCCAGCAGCTTATGGGACGGGAGAGGAGAGATCCACGAGCAGTACTTC. Amino acids: CASSLWDGRGEIHEQYF.

The V call is TRBV5-4, the J call TRBJ2-1, with D perhaps TRBD1 (6 bases). V shed 5 bases and J shed 6 bases, with 12 bases lying between them. The CDR3 is 13 amino acids. Per germline, CDR1 SGHNT and CDR2 YYREEE (reference sequence). CDR3: CASRGPRGNEQFF. The CDR3 DNA follows: TGTGCCAGCAGAGGGCCCAGGGGCAATGAGCAGTTCTTC.